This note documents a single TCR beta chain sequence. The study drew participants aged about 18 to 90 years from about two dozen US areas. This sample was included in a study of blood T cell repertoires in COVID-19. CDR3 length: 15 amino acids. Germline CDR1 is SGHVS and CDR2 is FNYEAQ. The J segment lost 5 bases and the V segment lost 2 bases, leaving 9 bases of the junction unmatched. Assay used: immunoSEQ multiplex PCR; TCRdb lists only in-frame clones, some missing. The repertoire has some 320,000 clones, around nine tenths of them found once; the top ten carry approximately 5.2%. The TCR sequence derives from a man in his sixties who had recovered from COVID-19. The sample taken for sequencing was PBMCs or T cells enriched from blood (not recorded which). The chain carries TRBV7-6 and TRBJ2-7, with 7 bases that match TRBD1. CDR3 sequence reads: CASSLLRGQPHEQYF. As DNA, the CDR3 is TGTGCCAGCAGCTTATTAAGGGGGCAACCCCACGAGCAGTACTTC.